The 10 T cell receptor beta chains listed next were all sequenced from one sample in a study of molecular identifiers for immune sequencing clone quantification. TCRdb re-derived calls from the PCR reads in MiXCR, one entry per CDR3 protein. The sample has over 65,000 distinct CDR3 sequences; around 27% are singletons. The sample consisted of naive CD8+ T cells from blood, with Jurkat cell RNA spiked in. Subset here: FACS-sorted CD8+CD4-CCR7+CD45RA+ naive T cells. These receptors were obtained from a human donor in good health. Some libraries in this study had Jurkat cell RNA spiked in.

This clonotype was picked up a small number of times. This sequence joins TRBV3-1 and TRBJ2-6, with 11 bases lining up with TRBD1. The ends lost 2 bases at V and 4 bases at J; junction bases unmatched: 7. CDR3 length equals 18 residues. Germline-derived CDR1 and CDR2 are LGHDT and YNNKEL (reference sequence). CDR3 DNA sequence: TGTGCCAGCAGCCAATTGAGGACAGGGGGCTTAGGGGCCAACGTCCTGACTTTC. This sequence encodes CASSQLRTGGLGANVLTF.

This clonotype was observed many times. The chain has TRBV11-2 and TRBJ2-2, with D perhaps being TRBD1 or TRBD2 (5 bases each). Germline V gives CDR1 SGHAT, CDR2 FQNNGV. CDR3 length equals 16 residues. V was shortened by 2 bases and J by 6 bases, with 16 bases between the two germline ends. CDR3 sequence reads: CASSLFPQGRAGELFF. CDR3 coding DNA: TGTGCCAGCAGCTTATTTCCGCAGGGACGGGCCGGGGAGCTGTTTTTT.

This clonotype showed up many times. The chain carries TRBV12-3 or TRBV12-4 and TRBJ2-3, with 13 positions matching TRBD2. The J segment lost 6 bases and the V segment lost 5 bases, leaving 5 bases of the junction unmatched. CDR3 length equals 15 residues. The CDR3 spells CASSIGLAGEDTQYF. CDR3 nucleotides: TGTGCCAGCAGTATCGGACTAGCGGGAGAGGATACGCAGTATTTT.

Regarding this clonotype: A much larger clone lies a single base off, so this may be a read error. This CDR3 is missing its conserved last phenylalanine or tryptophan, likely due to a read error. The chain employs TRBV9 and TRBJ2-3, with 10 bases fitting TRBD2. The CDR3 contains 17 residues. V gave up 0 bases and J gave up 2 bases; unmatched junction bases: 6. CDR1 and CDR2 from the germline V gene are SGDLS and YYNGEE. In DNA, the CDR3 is TGTGCCAGCAGCGTAGGTTTACTAGCGGGACCCACAGATACGCAGTATTCT. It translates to CASSVGLLAGPTDTQYS.

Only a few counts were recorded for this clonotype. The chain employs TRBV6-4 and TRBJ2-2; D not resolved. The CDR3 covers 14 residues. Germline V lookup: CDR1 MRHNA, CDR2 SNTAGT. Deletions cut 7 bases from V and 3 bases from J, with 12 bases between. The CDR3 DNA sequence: TGTGCCAGCACCCCGACGGCCCACACCGGGGAGCTGTTTTTT. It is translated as CASTPTAHTGELFF.

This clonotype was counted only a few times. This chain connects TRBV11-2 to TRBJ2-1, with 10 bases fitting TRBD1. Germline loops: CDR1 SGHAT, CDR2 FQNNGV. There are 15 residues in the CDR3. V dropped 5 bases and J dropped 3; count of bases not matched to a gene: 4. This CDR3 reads CASSPTGGFYNEQFF. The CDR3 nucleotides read TGTGCCAGCAGCCCGACAGGGGGCTTCTACAATGAGCAGTTCTTC.

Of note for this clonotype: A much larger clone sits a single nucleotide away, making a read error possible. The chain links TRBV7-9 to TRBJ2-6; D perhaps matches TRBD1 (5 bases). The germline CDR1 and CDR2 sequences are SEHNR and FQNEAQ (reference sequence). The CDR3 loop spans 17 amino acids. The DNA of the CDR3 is TGTGCCAGCACCCCTAGACCCTCGATCTCTGGGGCCAACGTCCCGACTTTC. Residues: CASTPRPSISGANVPTF. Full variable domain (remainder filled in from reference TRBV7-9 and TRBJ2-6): DTGVSQNPRHKITKRGQNVTFRCDPISEHNRLYWYRQTLGQGPEFLTYFQNEAQLEKSRLLSDRFSAERPKGSFSTLEIQRTEQGDSAMYLCASTPRPSISGANVPTFGAGSRLTVL.

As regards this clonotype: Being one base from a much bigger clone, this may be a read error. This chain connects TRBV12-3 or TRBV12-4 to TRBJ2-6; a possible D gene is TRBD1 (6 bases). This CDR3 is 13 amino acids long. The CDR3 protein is CAIQGSGATVLTF. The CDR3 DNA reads TGTGCCATACAGGGTTCTGGGGCCACCGTCCTGACTTTC.

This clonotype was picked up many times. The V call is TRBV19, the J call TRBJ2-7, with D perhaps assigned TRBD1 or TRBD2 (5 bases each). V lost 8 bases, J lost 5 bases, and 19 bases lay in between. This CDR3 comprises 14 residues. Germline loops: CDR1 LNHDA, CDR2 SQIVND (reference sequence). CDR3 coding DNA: TGTGCCAGTCCTCGAGGGGTGCGTGGGGACGAGCAGTACTTC. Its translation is CASPRGVRGDEQYF.

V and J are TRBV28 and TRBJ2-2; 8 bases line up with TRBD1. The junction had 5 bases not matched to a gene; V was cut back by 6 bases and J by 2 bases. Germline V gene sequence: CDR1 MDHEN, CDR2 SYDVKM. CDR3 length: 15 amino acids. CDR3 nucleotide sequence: TGTGCCAGCAGCATAGGACAGGGTAACACCGGGGAGCTGTTTTTT. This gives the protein CASSIGQGNTGELFF.